The T cell receptor beta chain described here comes from a study of vaccination effects on CD4 cells after COVID-19. The assay was immunoSEQ multiplex PCR, and TCRdb's table has in-frame clones only and misses some. Altogether tens of thousands of clones are present, roughly 73% being singletons, with the ten largest covering about 2%. The CDR3 is made up of 16 amino acids. Trimming took 6 bases from V and 3 from J; bases not matched to a gene: 11. Germline V CDR1 and CDR2: MDHEN, SYDVKM. Culture lasted over 9 days before CD4+ T cell isolation. Vaccination of participants consisted of two doses of either the BNT162b2 or mRNA-1273 vaccine. In the cultures, half the medium was exchanged for IL-2 medium on days 3 and 7. Note on this clone: Its specificity is unknown.

This sequence was found in a human donor who received a COVID-19 vaccine. The material was CD4+ T cells from PBMCs cultured without peptide, obtained after COVID-19 vaccination. V is TRBV28 and J is TRBJ1-5; 7 bases fit TRBD1. CDR3 sequence: CASSEQGRGDNQPQHF. Written as DNA, the CDR3 is TGTGCCAGCAGCGAACAGGGGAGGGGAGACAATCAGCCCCAGCATTTT.